The sequence of this TCR beta chain was determined in a study of shared clonotypes between healthy human individuals. Trimming took 8 bases from V and 2 from J; bases not matched to a gene: 3. Germline CDR1 and CDR2: WSHSY and SAAADI. There are 12 residues in the CDR3. The naive CD8 fraction comprised CD45RO-negative cells positively selected for CCR7 and excluded terminally differentiated effector memory CD45RA+ cells. Some clones are missing from TCRdb's copy, which holds only in-frame ones; the method was immunoSEQ multiplex PCR. The sample consists of about 820,000 clones, 80% to 95% of them appearing once.

This TCR came from a man aged 30-40 years in good health. Sequenced input: naive CD8+ T cells sorted from blood. The J gene is TRBJ2-7, the V gene TRBV10-2; 7 positions match TRBD1. CDR3 DNA: TGCGCCAGCCTCGGGACAGCCTACGAGCAGTACTTC. Amino acids: CASLGTAYEQYF.